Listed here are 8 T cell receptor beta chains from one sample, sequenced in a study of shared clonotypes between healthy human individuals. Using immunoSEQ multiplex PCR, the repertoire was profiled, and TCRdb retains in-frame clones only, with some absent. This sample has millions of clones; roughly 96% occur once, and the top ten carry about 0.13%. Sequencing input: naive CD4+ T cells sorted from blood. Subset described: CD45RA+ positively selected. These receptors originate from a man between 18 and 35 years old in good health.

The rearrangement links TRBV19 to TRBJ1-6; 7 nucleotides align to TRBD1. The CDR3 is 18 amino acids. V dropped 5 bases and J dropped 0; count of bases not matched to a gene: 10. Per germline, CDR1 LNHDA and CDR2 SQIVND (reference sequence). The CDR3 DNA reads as TGTGCCAGTAGTTCACGGACAGGTGTGAGCTCCTATAATTCACCCCTCCACTTT. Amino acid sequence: CASSSRTGVSSYNSPLHF.

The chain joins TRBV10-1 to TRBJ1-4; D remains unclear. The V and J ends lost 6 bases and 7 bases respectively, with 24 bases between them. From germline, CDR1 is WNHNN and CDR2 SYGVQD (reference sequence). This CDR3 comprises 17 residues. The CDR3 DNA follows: TGCGCCAGCAGGAAGAACCGGGAGATCAAATGGGGTGAAAAACTGTTTTTT. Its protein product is CASRKNREIKWGEKLFF.

The CDR3 DNA reads TGTGCCAGCCGGGCGGGCAATCAGCCCCAGCATTTT. This translates into CASRAGNQPQHF. This chain links TRBV28 with TRBJ1-5; the D is unclear. Germline loops: CDR1 MDHEN, CDR2 SYDVKM. CDR3 length equals 12 residues. Trimming stripped 8 bases from V and 2 bases from J, with 7 bases between.

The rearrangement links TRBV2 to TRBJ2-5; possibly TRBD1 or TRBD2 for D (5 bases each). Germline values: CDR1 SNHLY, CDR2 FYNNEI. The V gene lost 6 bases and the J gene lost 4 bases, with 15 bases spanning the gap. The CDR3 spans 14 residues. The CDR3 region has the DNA TGTGCCAGCAGGGGGACCCGAGGAATAGAGACCCAGTACTTC. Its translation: CASRGTRGIETQYF. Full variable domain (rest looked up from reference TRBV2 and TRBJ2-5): EPEVTQTPSHQVTQMGQEVILRCVPISNHLYFYWYRQILGQKVEFLVSFYNNEISEKSEIFDDQFSVERPDGSNFTLKIRSTKLEDSAMYFCASRGTRGIETQYFGPGTRLLVL.

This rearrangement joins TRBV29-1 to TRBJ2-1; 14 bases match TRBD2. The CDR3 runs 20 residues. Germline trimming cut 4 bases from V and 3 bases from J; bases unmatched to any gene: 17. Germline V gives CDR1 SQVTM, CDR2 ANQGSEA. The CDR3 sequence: CSVAATLGTSGRIIYNEQFF. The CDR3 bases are TGCAGCGTTGCAGCGACGCTCGGGACTAGCGGGAGAATCATCTACAATGAGCAGTTCTTC.

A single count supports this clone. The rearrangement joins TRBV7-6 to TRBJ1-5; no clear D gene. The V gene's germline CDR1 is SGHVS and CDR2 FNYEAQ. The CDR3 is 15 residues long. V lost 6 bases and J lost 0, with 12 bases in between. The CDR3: CASRVLGSSNQPQHF. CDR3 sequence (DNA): TGTGCCAGCAGAGTGCTAGGGAGTAGCAATCAGCCCCAGCATTTT.

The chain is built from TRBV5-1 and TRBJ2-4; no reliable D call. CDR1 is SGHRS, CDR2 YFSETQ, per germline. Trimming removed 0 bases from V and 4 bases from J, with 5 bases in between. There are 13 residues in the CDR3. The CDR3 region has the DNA TGCGCCAGCAGCTTGGGACGGAAAAACATTCAGTACTTC. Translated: CASSLGRKNIQYF.

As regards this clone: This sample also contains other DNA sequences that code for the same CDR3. The CDR3 DNA sequence: TGTGCCAGCTCTCCAGGGTTGCAAGAGACCCAGTACTTC. Its translation: CASSPGLQETQYF. The V call is TRBV18, the J call TRBJ2-5, with D maybe TRBD1 (5 bases). CDR1 is KGHSH and CDR2 is LQKENI in the germline V gene. This CDR3 spans 13 amino acids. V lost 6 bases to trimming and J lost 2 bases, with 10 bases between them.